This is a list of T cell receptor beta chains from one sample in a study of T cells after yellow fever vaccination. A single record per CDR3 protein comes from TCRdb applying MiXCR to the 5' RACE reads. Of fewer than 450,000 distinct CDR3 sequences in the sample, roughly 7.5% were seen once. The source was PBMCs, collected 35 to 50 days after the first yellow fever vaccination. The receptors originated from a man younger than 35 who received the YFV17D yellow fever vaccine. The CDR3 runs from the conserved cysteine through the conserved F or W. A D gene is named only where the DNA matches it firmly. Not all rows give a size; the values are once, few, many and, for expanded clones, a class.

18,TRBD2,TRBV11-1,TRBJ2-1,many,CASSLGLAGTSSYNEQFF
12,NA,TRBV5-1,TRBJ2-7,NA,CAGRGWSYEQYF
15,TRBD1,TRBV7-3,TRBJ1-1,NA,CASAPATGLNTEAFF
14,TRBD1,TRBV18,TRBJ1-6,few,CASSRTGVSSPLHF
13,NA,TRBV29-1,TRBJ1-5,NA,CSVGQGLYQPQHF
13,NA,TRBV5-1,TRBJ2-7,NA,CASSGGLSYEQYF
12,NA,TRBV24-1,TRBJ1-2,few,CATSDDGYGYTF
11,NA,TRBV30,TRBJ1-1,few,CAWSLGAEAFF
15,TRBD1,TRBV27,TRBJ2-1,NA,CASSTAGGPYNEQFF
14,NA,TRBV7-2,TRBJ2-3,NA,CASTSTGGTDTQYF
12,NA,TRBV7-2,TRBJ1-5,NA,CASSSQPGPQHF
14,TRBD1,TRBV18,TRBJ1-4,NA,CASSQGQRNEKLFF
16,TRBD1,TRBV6-5,TRBJ1-2,many,CASSYPTGGEGYGYTF
14,NA,TRBV6-1,TRBJ1-5,NA,CASKSKGPNQPQHF
12,NA,TRBV6-6,TRBJ1-2,few,CASTSPLTGHTF
15,TRBD1,TRBV12-3/TRBV12-4,TRBJ1-1,few,CASREKGQWNTEAFF
16,NA,TRBV6-5,TRBJ1-2,few,CASSSFSQASYYGYTF
16,NA,TRBV10-3,TRBJ1-5,few,CAISESGKGTHQPQHF
14,NA,TRBV5-8,TRBJ1-1,few,CASSLGLSATEAFF
14,NA,TRBV9,TRBJ1-2,few,CASGGRGEGYGYTF
11,NA,TRBV19,TRBJ2-1,NA,CASRLGTEQFF
18,NA,TRBV9,TRBJ2-3,few,CASSVGGAGGGSTDTQYF
15,NA,TRBV5-1,TRBJ1-3,few,CASSLTANSGNTIYF
15,NA,TRBV7-2,TRBJ2-2,NA,CASSWDAANTGELFF
17,TRBD2,TRBV5-1,TRBJ2-3,NA,CASSLGWSGGAADTQYF
13,NA,TRBV4-3,TRBJ2-1,few,CASSQEGTYEQFF
16,NA,TRBV5-1,TRBJ2-6,NA,CASSSTGHSGANVLTF
14,TRBD2,TRBV20-1,TRBJ2-1,NA,CSARDRRGGWEQFF
15,NA,TRBV6-2/TRBV6-3,TRBJ2-1,NA,CASSYLGSTYNEQFF
15,NA,TRBV5-1,TRBJ2-6,many,CASSLRGNGANVLTF
14,NA,TRBV29-1,TRBJ2-5,few,CSVGPGSTLETQYF
12,NA,TRBV5-6,TRBJ2-5,NA,CASSSLQETQYF
13,NA,TRBV2,TRBJ2-5,few,CASSPNRMETQYF
14,NA,TRBV5-1,TRBJ1-2,few,CASSPDTRLGGYTF
14,TRBD1,TRBV5-1,TRBJ2-1,NA,CASSSHLTGSEQFF
13,NA,TRBV5-1,TRBJ2-5,few,CASSRVYQETQYF
14,NA,TRBV5-1,TRBJ2-7,NA,CASSLRRGAYEQYF
15,NA,TRBV9,TRBJ1-3,NA,CDSVQGSPSGNTIYF
12,NA,TRBV7-9,TRBJ1-3,few,CASRLQGNTIYF
14,NA,TRBV4-3,TRBJ2-1,many,CASSQASSYNEQFF
16,TRBD2,TRBV5-6,TRBJ2-7,NA,CASSRLAGGPDYEQYF
13,NA,TRBV18,TRBJ2-3,NA,CASSPEQGNTQYF
14,NA,TRBV30,TRBJ2-3,NA,CAWIPDWNTDTQYF
14,NA,TRBV6-2/TRBV6-3,TRBJ2-4,NA,CASRTRGAKNIQYF
13,TRBD1,TRBV20-1,TRBJ2-5,many,CSATDRGPETQYF
18,TRBD2,TRBV10-3,TRBJ2-1,once,CAFSLRRTSGVSYNEQFF
15,NA,TRBV5-8,TRBJ1-2,few,CASSLSFGKNYGYTF
15,TRBD1,TRBV18,TRBJ2-5,few,CASSRQGPASETQYF